A selection of T cell receptor beta chains follows, all from one sample in a study of blood T cell repertoires in COVID-19. Libraries were prepared by immunoSEQ multiplex PCR; TCRdb keeps only in-frame clonotypes and omits some of them. The sample includes over 200,000 clones, about 85% of them seen just once. The sequencing sample was made of peripheral blood. The receptors here all came from an elderly woman with acute or convalescent COVID-19. Each CDR3 is given with its conserved first and last residue. The listing skips clone size in some rows; elsewhere it reads once, few, many or a size class.

j_gene	abundance	v_gene	CDR3aa
TRBJ1-3	NA	TRBV9	CASSPSGTSGNTIYF
TRBJ1-4	NA	TRBV15	CATSRDGGRNEKLFF
TRBJ2-1	NA	TRBV7-7	CASSLGQDPSYNEQFF
TRBJ1-2	NA	TRBV6-1	CASSEMGGVVVYGYTF
TRBJ2-7	NA	TRBV11-1	CASSLEVAGSYEQYF
TRBJ2-7	NA	TRBV14	CASQSFHAMHGGPYEQYF
TRBJ2-7	once	TRBV3-1/TRBV3-2	CASSQALGTKEQYF
TRBJ2-4	once	TRBV19	CASSGQGFAKNIQYF
TRBJ1-1	medium-sized	TRBV14	CASSQSPRTEAFF
TRBJ1-6	NA	TRBV18	CASSSTLTGLSSYNSPLHF
TRBJ2-3	NA	TRBV7-3	CASSPQGAGFTDTQYF
TRBJ1-5	NA	TRBV5-1	CASSPEGGSNQPQHF
TRBJ2-2	NA	TRBV14	CASSQGLTGELFF
TRBJ1-4	few	TRBV5-1	CASSLGGSHFNEKLFF
TRBJ1-2	NA	TRBV10-3	CAITEGQTANYGYTF
TRBJ2-5	NA	TRBV28	CASRGTAPAQETQYF
TRBJ2-4	NA	TRBV7-8	CASSLAGGVNIQYF
TRBJ1-2	NA	TRBV9	CASSKGQGNLRNYGYTF
TRBJ1-6	NA	TRBV4-1	CASSQDRVGSSPLHF
TRBJ2-7	NA	TRBV3-1/TRBV3-2	CASSREGASGTYEQYF
TRBJ1-2	NA	TRBV5-1	CASSQNPGLDGYTF
TRBJ1-5	NA	TRBV6-1	CASSDGTTSNQPQHF
TRBJ1-2	once	TRBV6-5	CASSLEVNYGYTF
TRBJ2-3	once	TRBV6-4	CASRDSGSSTDTQYF
TRBJ2-5	NA	TRBV11-2	CASSAIGEWEETQYF
TRBJ2-3	once	TRBV5-1	CASSLVVGGLDTQYF
TRBJ2-5	NA	TRBV7-3	CASSLLPGDRGLETQYF
TRBJ2-3	NA	TRBV7-2	CASSNPTTDTQYF
TRBJ2-1	NA	TRBV21-1	CASSTGLAGDPYNEQFF
TRBJ1-1	NA	TRBV6-1	CASSEADRQEAFF
TRBJ2-2	NA	TRBV7-2	CASSPYRGWGELFF
TRBJ1-5	once	TRBV7-9	CASSLGGALGQPQHF
TRBJ2-1	NA	TRBV11-2	CASSLLGSGSYNEQFF
TRBJ2-3	NA	TRBV7-3	CASSLEGYTDTQYF
TRBJ2-3	NA	TRBV10-1	CASSYGGNTQYF
TRBJ2-7	NA	TRBV7-3	CASSFSWTGDYEQYF
TRBJ2-3	NA	TRBV18	CASSPMDRPSTDTQYF
TRBJ2-3	NA	TRBV4-2	CASSPTMGTDTQYF
TRBJ2-7	NA	TRBV5-4	CASSAAQGHPYEQYF
TRBJ1-5	NA	TRBV7-2	CASSLGLTGISNQPQHF
TRBJ2-1	NA	TRBV5-4	CASSLVTSSMSSYNEQFF
TRBJ1-5	NA	TRBV27	CASSRLGGAVGNQPQHF
TRBJ2-1	NA	TRBV5-1	CASNPSGQGVGEQFF
TRBJ1-1	NA	TRBV2	CASLKEQNTEAFF
TRBJ2-2	NA	TRBV6-5	CASSGQGYTGELFF